The rows below give T cell receptor beta chains drawn from one sample of a study of blood T cell repertoires in COVID-19. Sequencing was performed with immunoSEQ multiplex PCR; in TCRdb, only in-frame clones are kept and a portion is missing. The sample yields fewer than 250,000 clones, 70% to 90% seen once. The material sequenced was peripheral blood. The receptors originated from a woman in her sixties or seventies with active or convalescent COVID-19. Each CDR3 is given with its conserved first and last residue. A D gene is named only where the DNA matches it firmly. Clone sizes are given selectively: once, few, many, or a class where the clone is expanded.

V gene,clone size,CDR3 length,J gene,D gene,CDR3 protein,CDR3 DNA
TRBV28,-,13,TRBJ2-1,-,CASGQPLYNEQFF,TGTGCCAGCGGGCAGCCTCTCTACAATGAGCAGTTCTTC
TRBV7-3,once,16,TRBJ2-1,-,CASSLSPGSGRHEQFF,TGTGCCAGCAGCTTAAGCCCCGGTTCGGGGAGGCATGAGCAGTTCTTC
TRBV18,-,15,TRBJ2-1,TRBD2,CASSTSGGHYNEQFF,TGTGCCAGCTCCACTAGCGGCGGACACTACAATGAGCAGTTCTTC
TRBV6-5,-,15,TRBJ2-1,TRBD2,CASSFGTSGVDEQFF,TGTGCCAGCAGTTTCGGGACTAGCGGGGTTGATGAGCAGTTCTTC
TRBV19,-,14,TRBJ2-7,-,CASSISHRVNEQYF,TGTGCCAGTAGTATAAGTCACAGGGTGAACGAGCAGTACTTC
TRBV5-1,-,13,TRBJ1-1,-,CASSVPPGFEAFF,TGCGCCAGCAGCGTCCCTCCGGGGTTCGAAGCTTTCTTT
TRBV5-6,-,14,TRBJ1-1,TRBD1,CASSLRGLRTEAFF,TGTGCCAGCAGCCTCAGGGGGCTAAGGACTGAAGCTTTCTTT
TRBV12-5,-,15,TRBJ2-1,-,CASGLGAGTYNEQFF,TGTGCTAGTGGTTTGGGGGCAGGTACTTACAATGAGCAGTTCTTC
TRBV5-5,-,16,TRBJ2-7,TRBD2,CASSGLGGDGLYEQYF,TGTGCCAGCAGCGGGCTCGGGGGGGATGGGCTCTACGAGCAGTACTTC
TRBV15,once,19,TRBJ1-4,TRBD1,CATSRDLSGPGGPDEKLFF,TGTGCCACCAGCAGAGACTTATCCGGCCCAGGGGGTCCCGACGAAAAACTGTTTTTT
TRBV12-3/TRBV12-4,once,13,TRBJ1-1,-,CASSLGSGSEAFF,TGTGCCAGCAGTTTAGGCTCTGGGAGTGAAGCTTTCTTT
TRBV11-3,-,15,TRBJ2-1,-,CASSLDTSSYNEQFF,TGTGCCAGCAGCTTAGATACTAGCTCCTACAATGAGCAGTTCTTC
TRBV7-6,-,16,TRBJ2-1,TRBD2,CASSLETLAGGDEQFF,TGTGCCAGCAGCTTAGAAACCCTAGCGGGAGGGGATGAGCAGTTCTTC
TRBV29-1,-,14,TRBJ2-7,TRBD1,CSVQLRDRGPEQYF,TGCAGCGTTCAGCTCCGGGACAGGGGGCCCGAGCAGTACTTC
TRBV13,-,15,TRBJ2-3,-,CASSLKSVGGDTQYF,TGTGCCAGCAGCTTAAAATCTGTGGGGGGAGATACGCAGTATTTT
TRBV5-1,-,16,TRBJ2-3,-,CASSTGHLTFTDTQYF,TGCGCCAGCAGCACCGGACACCTAACCTTCACAGATACGCAGTATTTT
TRBV6-5,-,12,TRBJ1-6,-,CASGPYNSPLHF,TGTGCCAGCGGCCCTTATAATTCACCCCTCCACTTT
TRBV9,-,13,TRBJ1-2,TRBD1,CASSSGTVYGYTF,TGTGCCAGCAGTTCCGGGACAGTGTATGGCTACACCTTC
TRBV21-1,-,20,TRBJ2-7,-,CASATHMISGNDMGNYEQYF,TGTGCCAGCGCCACCCACATGATTAGCGGGAACGACATGGGGAACTACGAGCAGTACTTC
TRBV6-5,-,14,TRBJ2-7,TRBD1,CASIPGQPSYEQYF,TGTGCCAGCATTCCGGGACAGCCATCCTACGAGCAGTACTTC
TRBV5-5,-,14,TRBJ2-3,-,CASSFWRDTDTQYF,TGTGCCAGCAGCTTCTGGCGGGACACAGATACGCAGTATTTT
TRBV7-9,-,14,TRBJ2-2,-,CASSTGIGDGELFF,TGTGCCAGCAGCACGGGGATCGGGGACGGGGAGCTGTTTTTT
TRBV4-1,-,16,TRBJ2-1,-,CASSQREGIIRVGQFF,TGCGCCAGCAGCCAACGAGAGGGAATCATCCGCGTTGGGCAGTTCTTC
TRBV25-1,-,17,TRBJ1-2,-,CASSGPGTLAGVGGYTF,TGTGCCAGCAGTGGCCCCGGGACACTGGCGGGAGTTGGTGGCTACACCTTC
TRBV19,-,20,TRBJ2-2,TRBD2,CASSTRPGLAGGPGTGELFF,TGTGCCAGTAGTACCCGGCCCGGACTAGCGGGAGGGCCCGGCACCGGGGAGCTGTTTTTT
TRBV18,-,15,TRBJ2-7,-,CASSPTSNEVYEQYF,TGTGCCAGCTCACCGACGAGTAATGAGGTTTACGAGCAGTACTTC
TRBV2,-,14,TRBJ2-2,TRBD1,CASKGQGHAGELFF,TGTGCCAGCAAGGGACAGGGGCACGCCGGGGAGCTGTTTTTT
TRBV25-1,-,14,TRBJ2-2,-,CASTRGSGTGELFF,TGTGCCAGCACTAGGGGGAGCGGCACCGGGGAGCTGTTTTTT
TRBV19,-,13,TRBJ2-5,TRBD1,CASSLGGLETQYF,TGTGCCAGTAGCCTAGGGGGCTTGGAGACCCAGTACTTC
TRBV6-5,-,12,TRBJ2-7,-,CASSRTGYEQYF,TGTGCCAGCAGTCGGACTGGCTACGAGCAGTACTTC
TRBV6-1,-,14,TRBJ2-1,TRBD2,CASSEKRERNEQFF,TGTGCCAGCAGTGAGAAGCGGGAGCGGAATGAGCAGTTCTTC
TRBV28,-,12,TRBJ1-5,-,CASSTGTQPQHF,TGTGCCAGCAGTACAGGGACCCAGCCCCAGCATTTT
TRBV6-2/TRBV6-3,-,17,TRBJ1-6,TRBD1,CASSYSKYRGKNSPLHF,TGTGCCAGCAGTTACTCGAAGTACAGGGGGAAGAATTCACCCCTCCACTTT
TRBV7-9,-,14,TRBJ1-2,-,CASSLDSLGYGYTF,TGTGCCAGCAGCTTGGACAGCCTAGGCTATGGCTACACCTTC
TRBV24-1,-,15,TRBJ2-3,-,CATSDPADFTDTQYF,TGTGCCACCAGTGACCCAGCCGACTTCACAGATACGCAGTATTTT
TRBV7-9,once,17,TRBJ2-3,TRBD2,CASSFSSGRGGTDTQYF,TGTGCCAGCAGCTTCTCTAGCGGGAGGGGAGGGACAGATACGCAGTATTTT
TRBV10-3,-,16,TRBJ1-2,TRBD1,CAIRNPGTGGDYGYTF,TGTGCCATCAGGAACCCCGGGACAGGGGGCGACTATGGCTACACCTTC
TRBV5-1,-,12,TRBJ1-2,TRBD1,CASSIRDSGYTF,TGCGCCAGCAGCATCCGGGACAGCGGCTACACCTTC
TRBV15,-,15,TRBJ2-5,-,CATSREGSLRETQYF,TGTGCCACCAGCAGAGAGGGCAGCCTGAGAGAGACCCAGTACTTC
TRBV30,-,14,TRBJ2-7,-,CAWRVRGKTYEQYF,TGTGCCTGGAGGGTCCGAGGGAAAACCTACGAGCAGTACTTC
TRBV19,once,13,TRBJ2-5,TRBD2,CASRAGAQETQYF,TGTGCCAGCAGAGCGGGAGCTCAAGAGACCCAGTACTTC
TRBV6-1,-,16,TRBJ2-7,TRBD1,CASSGNWTGATYEQYF,TGTGCCAGCAGTGGAAACTGGACAGGGGCCACCTACGAGCAGTACTTC
TRBV5-5,few,14,TRBJ1-1,-,CASSRDTTNTEAFF,TGTGCCAGCAGCCGGGACACTACGAACACTGAAGCTTTCTTT
TRBV18,-,15,TRBJ1-1,TRBD1,CASSPDRGQVLEAFF,TGTGCCAGCTCACCGGACAGGGGGCAAGTCCTTGAAGCTTTCTTT
TRBV3-1/TRBV3-2,-,16,TRBJ2-3,TRBD2,CASSQGTSGGTDTQYF,TGTGCCAGCAGCCAAGGGACTAGCGGGGGGACAGATACGCAGTATTTT
TRBV6-6,-,18,TRBJ2-3,TRBD2,CASNRRRLAGGELDTQYF,TGTGCCAGCAATCGAAGGCGGCTAGCGGGAGGGGAGCTAGATACGCAGTATTTT
TRBV9,once,15,TRBJ2-5,TRBD1,CASSVRDRGQETQYF,TGTGCCAGCAGCGTCCGGGACAGGGGGCAAGAGACCCAGTACTTC